This T cell receptor (beta chain) emerged from a study of T cell clusters in autoimmune cytopenias. This CDR3 region has 15 residues. TRB rearrangements were amplified by touch-down multiplex PCR with mixed TRB-A/B primers. TCRdb reworked the multiplex PCR reads into one entry per CDR3 protein, no DNA. Its listing shows approximately 5,700 distinct CDR3 sequences. TRB amplification used 250 ng of peripheral blood genomic DNA. Considering frequency, this clonotype is medium-sized. Its antigen remains unknown. Study results and caveats: No experiment has yet validated the function of the T cell clusters defined in silico.

These data are also associated with another study on T cell repertoires in aging, cancer and after chemotherapy. That paper notes: Donors were grouped into six age bands spanning 30 or younger through 70 or older. Clear clonal overlap appeared across healthy donor samples taken over several months to years.

The rearrangement joins TRBV5-7 to TRBJ2-7; TCRdb indicates TRBD2, and absent DNA this call remains unverified. TRBV5-7 is labeled an ORF, and its function is uncertain. The sequencing input was peripheral blood. This TCR was sampled from a human donor in good health. The CDR3 here is CASSPMTGPTYEQYF.